This T cell receptor (beta chain) was retrieved from a study of T cells in women clearing cervical HPV infection. The protocol was immunoSEQ multiplex PCR, while the TCRdb copy is restricted to in-frame clones and leaves out a portion. The sample has about 25,000 clones. The CDR3 spans 15 residues. The germline V gene encodes CDR1 SEHNR and CDR2 FQNEAQ (reference sequence). The V end was cut by 7 bases, the J end by 0 bases, with 15 bases between. A word on this clone: With the read ending 3 residues before the CDR3 end, the germline J gene is used to fill in that end.

The genes are TRBV7-9 and TRBJ1-2; maybe TRBD1 (5 bases). Sequences were obtained from blood buffy coat. The sequence was collected from a woman aged 18-70 years with a cervical HPV16 infection that either progressed to CIN3+ or cleared (not recorded which). CDR3 region: CASTLWAGPNYGYTF. The DNA read from the CDR3 is TGTGCCAGCACTCTGTGGGCAGGGCCTAACTATGGC.